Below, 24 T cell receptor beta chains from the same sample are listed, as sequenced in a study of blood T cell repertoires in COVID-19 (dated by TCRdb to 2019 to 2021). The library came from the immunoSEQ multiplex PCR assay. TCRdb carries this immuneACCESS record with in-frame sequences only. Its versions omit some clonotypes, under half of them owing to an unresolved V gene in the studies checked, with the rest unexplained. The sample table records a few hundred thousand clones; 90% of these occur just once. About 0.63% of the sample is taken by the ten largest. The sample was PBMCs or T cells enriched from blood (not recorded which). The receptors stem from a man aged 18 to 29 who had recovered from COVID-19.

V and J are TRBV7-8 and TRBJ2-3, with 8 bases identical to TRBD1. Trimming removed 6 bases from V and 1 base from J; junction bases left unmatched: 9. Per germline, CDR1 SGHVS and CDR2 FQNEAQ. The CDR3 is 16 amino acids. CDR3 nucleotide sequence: TGTGCCAGCAGTAGTGGGGCCAGGGGGCGCACAGATACGCAGTATTTT. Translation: CASSSGARGRTDTQYF.

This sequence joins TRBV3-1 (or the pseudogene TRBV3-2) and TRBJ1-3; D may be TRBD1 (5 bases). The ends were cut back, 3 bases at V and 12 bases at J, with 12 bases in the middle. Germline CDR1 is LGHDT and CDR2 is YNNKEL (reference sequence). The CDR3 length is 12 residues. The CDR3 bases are TGTGCCAGCAGCCATCCTACAGGCCACATATATTTT. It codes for CASSHPTGHIYF.

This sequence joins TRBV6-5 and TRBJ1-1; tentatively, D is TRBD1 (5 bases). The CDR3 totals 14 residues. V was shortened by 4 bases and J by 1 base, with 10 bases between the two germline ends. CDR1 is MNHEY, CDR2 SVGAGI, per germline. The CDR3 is CASSLTGENTEAFF. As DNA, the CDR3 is TGTGCCAGCAGTTTAACAGGAGAGAACACTGAAGCTTTCTTT.

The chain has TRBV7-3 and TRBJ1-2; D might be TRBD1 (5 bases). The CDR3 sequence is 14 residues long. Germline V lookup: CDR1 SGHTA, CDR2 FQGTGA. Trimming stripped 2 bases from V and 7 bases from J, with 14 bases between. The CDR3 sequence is CASSLGGRASGYTF. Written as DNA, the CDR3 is TGTGCCAGCAGCTTAGGTGGCAGGGCGTCTGGCTACACCTTC. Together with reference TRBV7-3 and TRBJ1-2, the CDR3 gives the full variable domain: GAGVSQTPSNKVTEKGKYVELRCDPISGHTALYWYRQSLGQGPEFLIYFQGTGAADDSGLPNDRFFAVRPEGSVSTLKIQRTERGDSAVYLCASSLGGRASGYTFGSGTRLTVV.

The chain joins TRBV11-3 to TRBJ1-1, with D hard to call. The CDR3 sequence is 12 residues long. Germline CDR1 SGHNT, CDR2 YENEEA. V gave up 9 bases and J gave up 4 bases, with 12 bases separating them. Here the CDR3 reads CASRREFTEAFF. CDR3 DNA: TGTGCCAGTCGACGGGAGTTCACTGAAGCTTTCTTT.

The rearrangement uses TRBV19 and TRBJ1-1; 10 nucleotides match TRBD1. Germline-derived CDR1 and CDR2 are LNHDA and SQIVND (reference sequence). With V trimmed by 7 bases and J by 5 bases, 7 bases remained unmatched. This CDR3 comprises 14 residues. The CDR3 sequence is CASTRTGGLTEAFF. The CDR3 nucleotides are TGTGCCAGTACTAGGACAGGGGGGTTGACTGAAGCTTTCTTT.

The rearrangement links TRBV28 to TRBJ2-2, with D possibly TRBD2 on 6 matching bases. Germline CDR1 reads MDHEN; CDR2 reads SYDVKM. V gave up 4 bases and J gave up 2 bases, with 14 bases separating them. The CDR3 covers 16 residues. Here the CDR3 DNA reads TGTGCCAGCAGTTATGGACTATCCAAAAACACCGGGGAGCTGTTTTTT. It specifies CASSYGLSKNTGELFF.

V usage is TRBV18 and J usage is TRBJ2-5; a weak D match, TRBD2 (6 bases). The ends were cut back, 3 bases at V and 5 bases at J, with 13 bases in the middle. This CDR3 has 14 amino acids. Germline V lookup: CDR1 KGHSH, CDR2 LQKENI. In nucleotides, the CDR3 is TGTGCCAGCTCACCCCCGGCTAGCGTGGAGACCCAGTACTTC. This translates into CASSPPASVETQYF. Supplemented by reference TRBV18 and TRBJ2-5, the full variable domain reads NAGVMQNPRHLVRRRGQEARLRCSPMKGHSHVYWYRQLPEEGLKFMVYLQKENIIDESGMPKERFSAEFPKEGPSILRIQQVVRGDSAAYFCASSPPASVETQYFGPGTRLLVL.

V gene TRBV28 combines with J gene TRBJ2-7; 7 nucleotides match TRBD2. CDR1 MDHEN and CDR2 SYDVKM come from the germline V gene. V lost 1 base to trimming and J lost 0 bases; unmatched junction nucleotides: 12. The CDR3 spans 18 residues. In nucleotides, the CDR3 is TGTGCCAGCAGTTTATCCCTTCGGGGAGGGCCGGGCTCCTACGAGCAGTACTTC. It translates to CASSLSLRGGPGSYEQYF.

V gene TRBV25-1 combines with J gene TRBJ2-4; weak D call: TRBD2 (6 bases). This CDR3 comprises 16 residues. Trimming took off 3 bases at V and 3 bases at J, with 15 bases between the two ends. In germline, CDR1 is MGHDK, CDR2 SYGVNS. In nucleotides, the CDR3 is TGTGCCAGCAGTGATTCGGGACTCGGACACAAAAACATTCAGTACTTC. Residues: CASSDSGLGHKNIQYF.

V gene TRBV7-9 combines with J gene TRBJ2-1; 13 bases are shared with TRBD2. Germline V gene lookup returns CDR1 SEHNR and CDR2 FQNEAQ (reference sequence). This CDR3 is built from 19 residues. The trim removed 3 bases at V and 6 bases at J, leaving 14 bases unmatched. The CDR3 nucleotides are TGTGCCAGCAGCTTGGGGCCCACCGGGACTAGCGGGGTTTCCAATGAGCAGTTCTTC. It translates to CASSLGPTGTSGVSNEQFF.

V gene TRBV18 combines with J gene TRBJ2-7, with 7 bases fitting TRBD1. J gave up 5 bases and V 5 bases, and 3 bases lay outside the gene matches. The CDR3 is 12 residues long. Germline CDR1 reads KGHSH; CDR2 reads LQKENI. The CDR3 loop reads CASSSTGDEQYF. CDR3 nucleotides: TGTGCCAGCTCATCCACAGGGGACGAGCAGTACTTC.

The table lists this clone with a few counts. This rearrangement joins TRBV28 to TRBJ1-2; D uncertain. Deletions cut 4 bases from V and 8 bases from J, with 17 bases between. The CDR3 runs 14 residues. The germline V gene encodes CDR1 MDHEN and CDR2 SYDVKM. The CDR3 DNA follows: TGTGCCAGCAGTTACCCCGGGTATCCCCTAGGCTACACCTTC. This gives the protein CASSYPGYPLGYTF.

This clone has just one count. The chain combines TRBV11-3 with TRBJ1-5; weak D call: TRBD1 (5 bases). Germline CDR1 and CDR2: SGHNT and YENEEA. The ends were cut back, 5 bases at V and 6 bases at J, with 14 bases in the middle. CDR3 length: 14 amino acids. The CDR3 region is CASSLQGLGQPQHF. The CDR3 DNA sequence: TGTGCCAGCAGCCTTCAGGGACTGGGTCAGCCCCAGCATTTT.

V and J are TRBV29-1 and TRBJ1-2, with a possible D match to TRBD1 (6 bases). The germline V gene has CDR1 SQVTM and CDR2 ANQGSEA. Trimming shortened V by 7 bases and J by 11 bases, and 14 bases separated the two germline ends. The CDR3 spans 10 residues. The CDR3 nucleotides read TGCAGCGCCTTGTTGGGGGCGTACACCTTC. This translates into CSALLGAYTF.

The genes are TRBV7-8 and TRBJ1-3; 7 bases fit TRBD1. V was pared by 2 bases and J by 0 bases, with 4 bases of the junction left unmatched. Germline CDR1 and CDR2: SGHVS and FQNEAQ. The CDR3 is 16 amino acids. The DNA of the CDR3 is TGTGCCAGCAGCTTATTGGCAGGGGGCTCTGGAAACACCATATATTTT. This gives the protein CASSLLAGGSGNTIYF.

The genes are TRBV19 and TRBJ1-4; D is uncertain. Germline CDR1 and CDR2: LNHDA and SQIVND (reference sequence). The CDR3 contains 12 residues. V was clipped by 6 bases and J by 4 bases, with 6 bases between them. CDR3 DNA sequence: TGTGCCAGTAGCAGACATAATGAAAAACTGTTTTTT. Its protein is CASSRHNEKLFF. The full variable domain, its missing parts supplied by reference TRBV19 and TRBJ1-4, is DGGITQSPKYLFRKEGQNVTLSCEQNLNHDAMYWYRQDPGQGLRLIYYSQIVNDFQKGDIAEGYSVSREKKESFPLTVTSAQKNPTAFYLCASSRHNEKLFFGSGTQLSVL.

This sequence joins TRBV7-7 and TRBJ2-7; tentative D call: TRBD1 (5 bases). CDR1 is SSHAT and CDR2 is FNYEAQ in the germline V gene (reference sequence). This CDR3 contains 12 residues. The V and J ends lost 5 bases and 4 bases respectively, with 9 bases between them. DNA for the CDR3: TGTGCCAGCAGCCGGCGACAGTACGAGCAGTACTTC. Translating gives CASSRRQYEQYF.

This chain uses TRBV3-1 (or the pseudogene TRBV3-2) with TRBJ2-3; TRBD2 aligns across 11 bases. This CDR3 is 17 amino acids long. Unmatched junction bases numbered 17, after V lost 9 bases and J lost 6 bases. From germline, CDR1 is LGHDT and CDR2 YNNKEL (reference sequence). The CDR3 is CARKASGGLPQADTQYF. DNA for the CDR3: TGTGCCAGAAAGGCTAGCGGGGGGCTCCCACAAGCGGATACGCAGTATTTT.

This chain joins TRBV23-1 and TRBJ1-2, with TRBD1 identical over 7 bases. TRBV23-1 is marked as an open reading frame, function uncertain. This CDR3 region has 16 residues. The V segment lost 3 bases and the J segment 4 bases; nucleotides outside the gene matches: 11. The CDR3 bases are TGCGCCAGCAGTCATAATTCGACCGGGACAGCCTATGGCTACACCTTC. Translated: CASSHNSTGTAYGYTF.

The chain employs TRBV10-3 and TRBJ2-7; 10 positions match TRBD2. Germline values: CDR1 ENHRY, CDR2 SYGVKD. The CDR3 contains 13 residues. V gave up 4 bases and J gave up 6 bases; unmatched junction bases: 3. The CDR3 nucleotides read TGTGCCATCAGTGGGACTAGCGGAGGCGAGCAGTACTTC. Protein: CAISGTSGGEQYF.

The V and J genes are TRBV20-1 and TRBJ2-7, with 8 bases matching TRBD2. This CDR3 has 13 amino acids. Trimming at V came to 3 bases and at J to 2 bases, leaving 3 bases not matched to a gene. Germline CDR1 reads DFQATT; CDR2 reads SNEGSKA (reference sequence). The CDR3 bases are TGCAGTGCTAGTAGCGGGGCTACCTACGAGCAGTACTTC. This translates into CSASSGATYEQYF.

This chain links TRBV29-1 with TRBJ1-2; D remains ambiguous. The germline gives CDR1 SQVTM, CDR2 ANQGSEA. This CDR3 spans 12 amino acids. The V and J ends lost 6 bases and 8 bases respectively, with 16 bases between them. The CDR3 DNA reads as TGCAGCGTCCAACCATCCCGAGGGGGCTACACCTTC. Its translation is CSVQPSRGGYTF. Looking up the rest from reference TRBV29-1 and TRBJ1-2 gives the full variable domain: SAVISQKPSRDICQRGTSLTIQCQVDSQVTMMFWYRQQPGQSLTLIATANQGSEATYESGFVIDKFPISRPNLTFSTLTVSNMSPEDSSIYLCSVQPSRGGYTFGSGTRLTVV.

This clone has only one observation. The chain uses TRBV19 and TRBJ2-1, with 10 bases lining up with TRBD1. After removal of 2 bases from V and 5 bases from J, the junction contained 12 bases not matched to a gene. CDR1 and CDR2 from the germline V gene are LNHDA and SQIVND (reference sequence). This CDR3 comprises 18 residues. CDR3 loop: CASSIQGTGVRANNEQFF. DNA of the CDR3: TGTGCCAGTAGTATACAAGGGACAGGGGTGAGGGCCAACAATGAGCAGTTCTTC. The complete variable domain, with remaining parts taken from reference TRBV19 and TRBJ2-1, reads DGGITQSPKYLFRKEGQNVTLSCEQNLNHDAMYWYRQDPGQGLRLIYYSQIVNDFQKGDIAEGYSVSREKKESFPLTVTSAQKNPTAFYLCASSIQGTGVRANNEQFFGPGTRLTVL.